Listed here is a single T cell receptor (beta chain). These data are taken from a study of OX40 agonist ivuxolimab in advanced cancers. This table comes from immunoSEQ multiplex PCR, and its TCRdb copy is limited to in-frame clones, with some not included. The sample has about 35,000 clones; around 93% are singletons. Trimming cost V 6 bases and J 1 base, with 9 bases left between them. CDR1 is MNHNS and CDR2 is SASEGT in the germline V gene. The CDR3 has 13 amino acids. The sequence derives from an adult with an advanced solid tumor such as melanoma, head and neck, liver or kidney cancer. The material sequenced was CD4+ or CD8+ T cells sorted from blood, taken in a trial of the OX40 agonist ivuxolimab. The chain combines TRBV6-1 with TRBJ1-1; D is undetermined. CDR3 amino acids: CASSPPKNTEAFF. The CDR3 nucleotides read TGTGCCAGCAGCCCCCCGAAGAACACTGAAGCTTTCTTT.